Presented here are 6 T cell receptor beta chains from one specimen sequenced in a study of memory CD4+ T cells and cytomegalovirus serostatus. Profiled with immunoSEQ multiplex PCR; TCRdb holds only in-frame clones, not every one. The sample yields around 45,000 clones, roughly four fifths seen once. The sort gate was single viable CD3+CD4+CD8-CD45RO+ cells for memory CD4+ T cells. Sequenced sample: memory CD4+ T cells from blood. These receptors came from an adult in good health and CMV-seropositive.

This clone was seen more than once but under ten times. The chain couples TRBV5-4 to TRBJ1-1; D is perhaps TRBD1 (6 bases). Per the germline V gene, CDR1 is SGHNT and CDR2 is YYREEE (reference sequence). The ends were cut back, 0 bases at V and 1 base at J, with 7 bases in the middle. CDR3 length: 14 residues. The CDR3 is CASSLDRENTEAFF. The CDR3 DNA reads as TGTGCCAGCAGCTTGGACAGGGAGAACACTGAAGCTTTCTTT.

This rearrangement joins TRBV7-8 to TRBJ1-2; TRBD1 matches at 8 bases. Trimming removed 5 bases from V and 5 bases from J; junction bases left unmatched: 4. CDR1 SGHVS and CDR2 FQNEAQ come from the germline V gene. CDR3 length equals 13 residues. DNA for the CDR3: TGTGCCAGCAGCCGACGGACAGGGTATGGCTACACCTTC. Encoded protein: CASSRRTGYGYTF.

J is TRBJ2-7 and V is TRBV6-1; 11 bases line up with TRBD2. The V gene's germline CDR1 is MNHNS and CDR2 SASEGT. The CDR3 spans 14 residues. V lost 6 bases, J lost 4 bases, and 5 bases stayed unmatched. The CDR3 DNA is TGTGCCAGCAGACTTAGCGGGGGGGCGTACGAGCAGTACTTC. Translated: CASRLSGGAYEQYF.

This chain connects TRBV4-1 to TRBJ2-5, with 8 bases that match TRBD2. This CDR3 is built from 17 residues. Unmatched junction bases numbered 12, after V lost 4 bases and J lost 2 bases. Germline V gives CDR1 MGHRA, CDR2 YSYEKL. CDR3 sequence reads: CASSPSLGRGWQETQYF. The CDR3 bases are TGCGCCAGCAGCCCAAGCCTCGGGAGGGGGTGGCAAGAGACCCAGTACTTC.

The J gene is TRBJ2-2, the V gene TRBV27; 8 nucleotides align to TRBD1. The CDR3 contains 15 residues. CDR1 and CDR2 (germline): MNHEY, SMNVEV (reference sequence). J gave up 8 bases and V 7 bases, and 12 bases lay outside the gene matches. The CDR3 loop reads CASTWAVRGLGELFF. In nucleotides, the CDR3 is TGTGCCAGCACCTGGGCTGTCAGGGGGCTTGGGGAGCTGTTTTTT.

This chain connects TRBV6-5 to TRBJ2-5; D perhaps matches TRBD1 (6 bases). V gave up 5 bases and J gave up 4 bases, with 17 bases separating them. The CDR3 spans 15 residues. Germline V gene data show CDR1 as MNHEY and CDR2 as SVGAGI. CDR3 sequence (DNA): TGTGCCAGCAGTCGAAACTTAGGGGGAATAGAGACCCAGTACTTC. Amino acid sequence: CASSRNLGGIETQYF.